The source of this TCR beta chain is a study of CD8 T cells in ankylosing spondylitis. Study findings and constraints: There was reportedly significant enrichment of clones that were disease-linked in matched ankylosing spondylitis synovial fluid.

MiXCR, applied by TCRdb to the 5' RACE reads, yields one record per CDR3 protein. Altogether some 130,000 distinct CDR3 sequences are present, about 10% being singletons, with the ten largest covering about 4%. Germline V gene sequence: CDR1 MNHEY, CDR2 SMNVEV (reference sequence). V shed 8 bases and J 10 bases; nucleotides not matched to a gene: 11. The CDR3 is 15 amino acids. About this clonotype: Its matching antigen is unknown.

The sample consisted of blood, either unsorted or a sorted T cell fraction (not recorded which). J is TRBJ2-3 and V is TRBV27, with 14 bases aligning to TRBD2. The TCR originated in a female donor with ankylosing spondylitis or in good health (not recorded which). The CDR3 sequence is CASAAGTSGRGSQYF. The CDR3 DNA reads TGTGCCAGCGCCGCCGGGACTAGCGGGAGAGGGTCGCAGTATTTT.